Following are 9 T cell receptor beta chains from one sample sequenced in a study of spatial heterogeneity in lung cancer. One entry per CDR3 protein, called by TCRdb with MiXCR from the 5' RACE reads. The sample consists of roughly 3,500 distinct CDR3 sequences, about an eighth of them appearing once. This sample's time point: sample taken at primary tumor resection. Study outcomes and limitations: Within tumors, counts of expanded alpha and beta TCRs tracked tumor mutation counts.

Their target antigens are unknown. Material: lung tumor tissue, obtained at surgery. Source of these receptors: a female donor with early-stage non-small cell lung cancer.

By share, this clonotype ranks as medium-sized. The rearrangement links TRBV12-3 or TRBV12-4 to TRBJ1-5; D remains unclear. Trimming left V 4 bases short and J 7 bases short, with 23 bases between. The CDR3 sequence is 17 residues long. CDR3 region: CASSSRITPEGQQPQHF. The CDR3 nucleotides are TGTGCCAGCAGTTCACGAATCACTCCCGAGGGTCAACAGCCCCAGCATTTT.

By share, this clonotype ranks as medium-sized. The rearrangement links TRBV12-3 or TRBV12-4 to TRBJ1-5; D gene uncertain. Trimming cost V 6 bases and J 5 bases, with 11 bases left between them. This CDR3 has 13 amino acids. CDR3 region: CASSLLNDQPQHF. CDR3 DNA sequence: TGTGCCAGCAGCCTTCTCAATGATCAGCCCCAGCATTTT.

In its sample, this clonotype is medium-sized (0.01 to 0.1%). J is TRBJ2-3 and V is TRBV7-8, with D possibly TRBD1 on 8 matching bases. The CDR3 covers 13 residues. V was trimmed by 6 bases and J by 8 bases, leaving 15 bases between them. Germline V lookup: CDR1 SGHVS, CDR2 FQNEAQ. The CDR3 bases are TGTGCCAGCAGTTTGGACAGGGAGGGTACGCAGTATTTT. As protein: CASSLDREGTQYF.

The chain links TRBV11-2 to TRBJ2-1; a possible D gene is TRBD1 (5 bases). This CDR3 contains 14 residues. From germline, CDR1 is SGHAT and CDR2 FQNNGV. Trimming pared 3 bases from V and 9 bases from J, leaving 15 bases between. In DNA form, the CDR3 reads TGTGCCAGCAGCTTTGGGGCCCTTGTTAGTGAGCAGTTCTTC. Translated, it gives CASSFGALVSEQFF.

This clonotype is medium-sized in the sample. The rearrangement links TRBV12-3 or TRBV12-4 to TRBJ1-2; no clear D. CDR3 size: 16 residues. The V end lost 6 bases, the J end lost 3 bases, and 20 bases lay between the germline ends. DNA of the CDR3: TGTGCCAGCAGCCCCGCAGTAGTTGGAGAGGACTATGGCTACACCTTC. It codes for CASSPAVVGEDYGYTF.

This clonotype occurred many times. V gene TRBV28 combines with J gene TRBJ1-4; D gene unclear. Germline V gene data show CDR1 as MDHEN and CDR2 as SYDVKM. This CDR3 comprises 13 residues. Deletions cut 4 bases from V and 8 bases from J, with 11 bases between. CDR3 in amino acids: CASSSWVGEKLFF. The CDR3 DNA reads TGTGCCAGCAGTTCATGGGTCGGGGAAAAACTGTTTTTT.

The V and J genes are TRBV5-1 and TRBJ2-7; possibly TRBD2 for D (6 bases). V lost 4 bases and J lost 2, with 16 bases in between. The CDR3 runs to 15 residues. CDR1 and CDR2 from the germline V gene are SGHRS and YFSETQ. The DNA of the CDR3 is TGCGCCAGCAGCCTGACCGGGACTGTCACCTACGAGCAGTACTTC. This translates into CASSLTGTVTYEQYF.

Sample share makes this clonotype hyperexpanded. The chain links TRBV29-1 to TRBJ2-2; D ambiguous. CDR1 SQVTM and CDR2 ANQGSEA come from the germline V gene. V lost 5 bases and J lost 6, with 13 bases in between. There are 13 residues in the CDR3. As DNA, the CDR3 is TGCAGCGTTCTACTGCAATTGCCCGGGGAGCTGTTTTTT. Amino acid sequence: CSVLLQLPGELFF.

The rearrangement joins TRBV18 to TRBJ2-3; D remains ambiguous. Trimming pared 3 bases from V and 2 bases from J, leaving 12 bases between. The CDR3 runs 15 residues. The germline V gene encodes CDR1 KGHSH and CDR2 LQKENI. The CDR3 nucleotides read TGTGCCAGCTCACCGACGGTTCAAACCACAGATACGCAGTATTTT. Protein sequence: CASSPTVQTTDTQYF. Filled out from reference TRBV18 and TRBJ2-3, the complete variable domain reads NAGVMQNPRHLVRRRGQEARLRCSPMKGHSHVYWYRQLPEEGLKFMVYLQKENIIDESGMPKERFSAEFPKEGPSILRIQQVVRGDSAAYFCASSPTVQTTDTQYFGPGTRLTVL.